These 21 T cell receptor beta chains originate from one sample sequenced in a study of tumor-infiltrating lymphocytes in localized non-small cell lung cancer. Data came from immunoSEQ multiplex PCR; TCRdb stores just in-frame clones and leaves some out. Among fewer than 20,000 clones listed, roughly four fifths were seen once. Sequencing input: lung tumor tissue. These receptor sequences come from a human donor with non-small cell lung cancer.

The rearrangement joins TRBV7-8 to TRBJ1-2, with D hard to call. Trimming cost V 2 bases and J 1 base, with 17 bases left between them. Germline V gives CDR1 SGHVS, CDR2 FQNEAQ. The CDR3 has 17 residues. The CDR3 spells CASSLTLRSGRNYGYTF. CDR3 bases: TGTGCCAGCAGCTTAACCCTCCGGAGCGGGCGTAACTATGGCTACACCTTC.

In nucleotides, the CDR3 is TGCGCCAGCAGCTTGGAAGGACAGAACTATGGCTACACCTTC. Amino acid sequence: CASSLEGQNYGYTF. The chain couples TRBV5-1 to TRBJ1-2; the D gene is possibly TRBD1 (6 bases). CDR1 and CDR2 from the germline V gene are SGHRS and YFSETQ. The CDR3 extends over 14 amino acids. Trimming removed 0 bases from V and 2 bases from J, with 8 bases in between. The full variable domain, with the rest looked up from reference TRBV5-1 and TRBJ1-2, is KAGVTQTPRYLIKTRGQQVTLSCSPISGHRSVSWYQQTPGQGLQFLFEYFSETQRNKGNFPGRFSGRQFSNSRSEMNVSTLELGDSALYLCASSLEGQNYGYTFGSGTRLTVV.

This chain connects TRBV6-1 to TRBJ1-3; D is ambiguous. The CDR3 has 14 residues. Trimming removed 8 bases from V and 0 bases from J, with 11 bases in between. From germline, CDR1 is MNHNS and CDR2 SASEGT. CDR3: CASLSRNSGNTIYF. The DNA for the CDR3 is TGTGCCAGCCTTTCTAGAAACTCTGGAAACACCATATATTTT.

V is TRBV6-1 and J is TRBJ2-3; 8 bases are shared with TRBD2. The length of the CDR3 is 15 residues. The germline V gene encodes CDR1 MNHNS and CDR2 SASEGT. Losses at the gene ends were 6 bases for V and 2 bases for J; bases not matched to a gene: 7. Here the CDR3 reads CASRSGREVTDTQYF. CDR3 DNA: TGTGCCAGCAGATCCGGGCGGGAGGTCACAGATACGCAGTATTTT.

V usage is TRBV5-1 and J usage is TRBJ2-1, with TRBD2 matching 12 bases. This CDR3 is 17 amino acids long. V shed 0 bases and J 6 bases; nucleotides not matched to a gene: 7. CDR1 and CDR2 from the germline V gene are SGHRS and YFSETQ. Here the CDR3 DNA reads TGCGCCAGCAGCTTGGAAGGACTAGCGGGATTGAGCAATGAGCAGTTCTTC. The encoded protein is CASSLEGLAGLSNEQFF.

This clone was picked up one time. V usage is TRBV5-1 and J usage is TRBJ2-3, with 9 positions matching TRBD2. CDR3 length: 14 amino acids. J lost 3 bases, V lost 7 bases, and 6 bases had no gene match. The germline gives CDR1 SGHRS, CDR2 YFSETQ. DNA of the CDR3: TGCGCCAGCGGCAGCGGGGGGAGGACAGATACGCAGTATTTT. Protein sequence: CASGSGGRTDTQYF.

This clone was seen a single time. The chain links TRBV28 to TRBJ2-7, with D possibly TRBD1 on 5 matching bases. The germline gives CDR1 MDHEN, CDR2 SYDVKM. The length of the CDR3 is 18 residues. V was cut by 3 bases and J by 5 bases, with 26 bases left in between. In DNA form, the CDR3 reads TGTGCCAGCAGTTTGAATCCTCTTAGGGAACAGGTTTTTCACGAGCAGTACTTC. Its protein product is CASSLNPLREQVFHEQYF.

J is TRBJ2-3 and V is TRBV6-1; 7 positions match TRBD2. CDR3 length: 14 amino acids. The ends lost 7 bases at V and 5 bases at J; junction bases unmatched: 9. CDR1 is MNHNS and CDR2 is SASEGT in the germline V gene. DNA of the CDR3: TGTGCCAGCATTCTCGGACTAGTTCGAGATACGCAGTATTTT. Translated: CASILGLVRDTQYF.

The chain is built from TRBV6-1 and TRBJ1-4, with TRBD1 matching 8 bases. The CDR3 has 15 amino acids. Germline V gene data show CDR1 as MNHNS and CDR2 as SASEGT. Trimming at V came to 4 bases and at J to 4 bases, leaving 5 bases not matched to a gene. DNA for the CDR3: TGTGCCAGCAGTGGGAGGACAGGGTATAATGAAAAACTGTTTTTT. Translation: CASSGRTGYNEKLFF.

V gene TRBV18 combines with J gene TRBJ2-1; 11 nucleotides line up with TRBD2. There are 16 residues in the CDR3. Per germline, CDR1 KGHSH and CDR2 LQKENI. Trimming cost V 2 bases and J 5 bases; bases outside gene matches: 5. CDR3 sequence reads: CASSPTTSGTNNEQFF. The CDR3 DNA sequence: TGTGCCAGCTCACCAACGACTAGCGGGACGAACAATGAGCAGTTCTTC.

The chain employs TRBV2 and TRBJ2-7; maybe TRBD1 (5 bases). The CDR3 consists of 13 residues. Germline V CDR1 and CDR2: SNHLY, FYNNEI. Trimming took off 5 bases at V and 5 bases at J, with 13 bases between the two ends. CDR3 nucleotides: TGTGCCAGCAGTCACCAAAGGGGCCACGAGCAGTACTTC. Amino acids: CASSHQRGHEQYF.

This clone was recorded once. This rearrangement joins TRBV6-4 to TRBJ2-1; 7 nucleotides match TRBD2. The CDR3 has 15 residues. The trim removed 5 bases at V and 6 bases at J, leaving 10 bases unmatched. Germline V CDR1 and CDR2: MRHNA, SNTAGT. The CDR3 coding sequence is TGTGCCAGCAGTATGGAGGGAGGGGTCGGCAATGAGCAGTTCTTC. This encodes CASSMEGGVGNEQFF.

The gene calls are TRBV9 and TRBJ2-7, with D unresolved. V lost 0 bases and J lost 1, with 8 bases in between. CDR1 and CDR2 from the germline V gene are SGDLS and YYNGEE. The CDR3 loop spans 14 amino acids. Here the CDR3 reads CASSVGTASYEQYF. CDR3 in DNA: TGTGCCAGCAGCGTAGGTACAGCTTCCTACGAGCAGTACTTC.

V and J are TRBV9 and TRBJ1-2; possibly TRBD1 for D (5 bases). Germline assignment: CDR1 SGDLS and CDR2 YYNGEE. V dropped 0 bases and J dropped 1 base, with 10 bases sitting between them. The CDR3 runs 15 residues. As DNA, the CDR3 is TGTGCCAGCAGCGTAGACCCGACAGATAACTATGGCTACACCTTC. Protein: CASSVDPTDNYGYTF.

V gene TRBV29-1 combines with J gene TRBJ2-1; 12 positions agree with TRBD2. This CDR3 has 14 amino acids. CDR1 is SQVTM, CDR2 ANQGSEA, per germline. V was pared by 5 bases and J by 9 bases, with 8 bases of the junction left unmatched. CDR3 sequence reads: CSVSGTSGLSEQFF. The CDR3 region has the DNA TGCAGCGTTTCCGGGACTAGCGGGTTAAGTGAGCAGTTCTTC.

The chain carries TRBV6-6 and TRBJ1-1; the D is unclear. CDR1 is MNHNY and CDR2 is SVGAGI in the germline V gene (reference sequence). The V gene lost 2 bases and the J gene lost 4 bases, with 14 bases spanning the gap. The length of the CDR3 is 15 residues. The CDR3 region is CASSYEGGRGTEAFF. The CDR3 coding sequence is TGTGCCAGCAGTTACGAGGGAGGGCGAGGCACTGAAGCTTTCTTT.

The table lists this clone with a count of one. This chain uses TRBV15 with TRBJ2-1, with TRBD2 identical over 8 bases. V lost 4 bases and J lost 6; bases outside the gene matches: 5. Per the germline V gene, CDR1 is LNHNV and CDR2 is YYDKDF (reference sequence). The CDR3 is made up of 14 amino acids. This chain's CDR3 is CATSIGLAGNEQFF. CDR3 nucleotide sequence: TGTGCCACCAGCATCGGACTAGCTGGCAATGAGCAGTTCTTC.

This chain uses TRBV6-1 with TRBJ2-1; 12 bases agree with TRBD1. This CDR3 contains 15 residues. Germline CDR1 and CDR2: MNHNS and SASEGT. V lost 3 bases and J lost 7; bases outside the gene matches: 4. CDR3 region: CASSDTGQGANEQFF. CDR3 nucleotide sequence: TGTGCCAGCAGTGATACGGGACAGGGGGCGAATGAGCAGTTCTTC.

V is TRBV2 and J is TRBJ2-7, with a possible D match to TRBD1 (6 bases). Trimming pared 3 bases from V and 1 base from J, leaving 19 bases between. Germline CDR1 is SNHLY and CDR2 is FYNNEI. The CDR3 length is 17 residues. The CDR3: CASSDAGTGSLSYEQYF. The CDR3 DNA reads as TGTGCCAGCAGTGATGCGGGCACAGGGAGCCTATCCTACGAGCAGTACTTC.

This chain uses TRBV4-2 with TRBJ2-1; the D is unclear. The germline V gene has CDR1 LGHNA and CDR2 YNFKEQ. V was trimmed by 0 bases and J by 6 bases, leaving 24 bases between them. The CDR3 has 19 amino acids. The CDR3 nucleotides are TGTGCCAGCAGCCAAGATTTCTTAGGAGAGCTGAAGCCTGTCAATGAGCAGTTCTTC. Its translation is CASSQDFLGELKPVNEQFF.

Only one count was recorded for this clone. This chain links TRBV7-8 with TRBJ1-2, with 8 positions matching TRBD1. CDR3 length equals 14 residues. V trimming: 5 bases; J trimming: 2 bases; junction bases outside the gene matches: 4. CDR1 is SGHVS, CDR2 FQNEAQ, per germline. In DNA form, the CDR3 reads TGTGCCAGCAGCACGCGGACAGGGAACTATGGCTACACCTTC. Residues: CASSTRTGNYGYTF.